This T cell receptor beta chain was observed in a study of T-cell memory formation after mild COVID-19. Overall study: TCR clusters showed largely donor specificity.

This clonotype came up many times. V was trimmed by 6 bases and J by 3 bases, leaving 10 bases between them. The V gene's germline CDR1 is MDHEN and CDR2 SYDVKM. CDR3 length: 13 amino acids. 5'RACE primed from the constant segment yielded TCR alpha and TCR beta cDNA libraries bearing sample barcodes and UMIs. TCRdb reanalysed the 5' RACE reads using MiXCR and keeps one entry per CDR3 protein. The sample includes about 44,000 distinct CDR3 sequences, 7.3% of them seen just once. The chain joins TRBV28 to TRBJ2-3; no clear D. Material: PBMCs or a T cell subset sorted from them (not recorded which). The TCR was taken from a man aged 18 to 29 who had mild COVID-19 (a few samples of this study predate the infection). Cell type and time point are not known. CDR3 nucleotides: TGTGCCAGCAGGACTCCCGCTACAGATACGCAGTATTTT. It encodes CASRTPATDTQYF.